What follows are 7 T cell receptor beta chains derived from one specimen sequenced in a study of T-cell memory formation after mild COVID-19. TCRdb used MiXCR to reprocess the 5' RACE reads, holding one entry per CDR3 protein. The table has roughly 86,000 distinct CDR3 sequences, roughly an eighth seen once; the top ten hold about a quarter. The specimen was PBMCs or a T cell subset sorted from them (not recorded which). These receptors all stem from an adult woman who had mild COVID-19 (a few samples of this study predate the infection). Cell type and time point are not known.

This clonotype was seen more than once but under ten times. The J gene is TRBJ2-5, the V gene TRBV9; the D is unclear. The V end lost 0 bases, the J end lost 5 bases, and 11 bases lay between the germline ends. CDR1 is SGDLS, CDR2 YYNGEE, per germline. The CDR3 contains 14 residues. The CDR3 region has the DNA TGTGCCAGCAGCGTAGGCCTAACCCAGGAGACCCAGTACTTC. Encoded protein: CASSVGLTQETQYF.

This clonotype was recorded only once. The chain recombines TRBV20-1 with TRBJ2-2; 8 bases map to TRBD1. Germline V lookup: CDR1 DFQATT, CDR2 SNEGSKA (reference sequence). The CDR3 spans 17 residues. The V segment lost 2 bases and the J segment 1 base; nucleotides outside the gene matches: 9. The CDR3 is CSARNGQTGGNTGELFF. In DNA, the CDR3 is TGCAGTGCTAGAAATGGACAAACAGGGGGGAACACCGGGGAGCTGTTTTTT.

In its sample, this clonotype was seen a few times. The V call is TRBV6-5, the J call TRBJ2-1; 8 nucleotides agree with TRBD2. The CDR3 sequence is 14 residues long. CDR1 and CDR2 from the germline V gene are MNHEY and SVGAGI. With 5 bases clipped from V and 3 bases from J, the junction kept 3 bases outside the gene matches. The CDR3 DNA sequence: TGTGCCAGCAGTCAAAGCGGGAGCTACAATGAGCAGTTCTTC. Amino acid sequence: CASSQSGSYNEQFF.

The chain links TRBV7-9 to TRBJ2-3; D is ambiguous. The ends were cut back, 3 bases at V and 5 bases at J, with 3 bases in the middle. The CDR3 has 11 amino acids. The germline V gene encodes CDR1 SEHNR and CDR2 FQNEAQ (reference sequence). The CDR3 region is CASSFLDTQYF. As DNA, the CDR3 is TGTGCCAGCAGCTTTCTAGATACGCAGTATTTT.

This clonotype was found many times. The V gene is TRBV2, the J gene TRBJ2-7; no reliable D call. The CDR3 loop spans 14 amino acids. V was trimmed by 6 bases and J by 0 bases, leaving 12 bases between them. The germline V gene has CDR1 SNHLY and CDR2 FYNNEI. CDR3 protein: CASSPTDGSYEQYF. CDR3 bases: TGTGCCAGCAGCCCTACTGACGGCTCCTACGAGCAGTACTTC.

This clonotype was seen a handful of times. The rearrangement joins TRBV9 to TRBJ1-1; D is unresolved. Germline V lookup: CDR1 SGDLS, CDR2 YYNGEE. The V end lost 4 bases, the J end lost 4 bases, and 11 bases lay between the germline ends. This CDR3 region has 13 residues. CDR3 in amino acids: CASSPLRITEAFF. The CDR3 DNA is TGTGCCAGCAGCCCCCTTAGGATCACTGAAGCTTTCTTT. Full variable domain (missing parts from reference TRBV9 and TRBJ1-1): DSGVTQTPKHLITATGQRVTLRCSPRSGDLSVYWYQQSLDQGLQFLIQYYNGEERAKGNILERFSAQQFPDLHSELNLSSLELGDSALYFCASSPLRITEAFFGQGTRLTVV.

CDR3 region: CSAIRKGEQGAPQYF. The CDR3 nucleotides are TGCAGTGCTATCAGGAAAGGGGAACAGGGGGCCCCCCAGTACTTC. V is TRBV20-1 and J is TRBJ2-7; 9 bases are a match to TRBD1. Germline trimming cut 4 bases from V and 10 bases from J; bases unmatched to any gene: 17. CDR3 length: 15 residues. The germline gives CDR1 DFQATT, CDR2 SNEGSKA (reference sequence).